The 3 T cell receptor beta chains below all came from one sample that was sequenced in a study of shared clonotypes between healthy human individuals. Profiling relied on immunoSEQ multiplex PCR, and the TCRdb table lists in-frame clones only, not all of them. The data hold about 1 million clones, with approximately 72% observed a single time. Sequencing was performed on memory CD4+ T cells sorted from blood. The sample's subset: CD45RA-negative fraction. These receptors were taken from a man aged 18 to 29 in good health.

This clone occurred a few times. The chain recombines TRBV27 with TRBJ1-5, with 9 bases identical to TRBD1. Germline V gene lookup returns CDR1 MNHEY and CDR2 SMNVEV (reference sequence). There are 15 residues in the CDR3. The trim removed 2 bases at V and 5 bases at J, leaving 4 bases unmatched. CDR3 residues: CASSLSDRGDQPQHF. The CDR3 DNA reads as TGTGCCAGCAGTTTAAGCGACAGGGGGGATCAGCCCCAGCATTTT.

The CDR3 reads CASSMVRGQNQPQHF. In DNA, the CDR3 is TGTGCCAGTAGTATGGTCAGGGGCCAAAATCAGCCCCAGCATTTT. V usage is TRBV19 and J usage is TRBJ1-5, with D possibly being TRBD1 (6 bases). This CDR3 comprises 15 residues. V lost 3 bases and J lost 4, with 13 bases in between. CDR1 is LNHDA, CDR2 SQIVND, per germline (reference sequence).

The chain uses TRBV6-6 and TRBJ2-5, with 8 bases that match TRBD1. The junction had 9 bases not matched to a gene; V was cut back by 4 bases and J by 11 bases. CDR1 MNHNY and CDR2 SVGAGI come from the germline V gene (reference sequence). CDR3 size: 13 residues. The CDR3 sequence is CASSSDRGGGQYF. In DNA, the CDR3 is TGTGCCAGCAGTTCCGACAGGGGAGGTGGGCAGTACTTC.